These 8 T cell receptor beta chains originate from one sample sequenced in a study of PD-1 blockade in classical Hodgkin lymphoma. Sequenced by immunoSEQ multiplex PCR; TCRdb stores in-frame clones only, minus some. The sample includes about 17,000 clones, more than 70% of them seen just once. All trial patients relapsed after autologous stem cell transplantation. The sequencing used peripheral blood mononuclear cells (PBMCs), collected at baseline. These receptors were taken from a human donor with classical Hodgkin lymphoma.

The gene calls are TRBV9 and TRBJ2-1; D unresolved. There are 14 residues in the CDR3. Trimming shortened V by 2 bases and J by 7 bases, and 13 bases separated the two germline ends. CDR1 and CDR2 from the germline V gene are SGDLS and YYNGEE. The chain's CDR3 is CASSVDMGFNEQFF. DNA for the CDR3: TGTGCCAGCAGCGTTGACATGGGGTTTAATGAGCAGTTCTTC. Filled out from reference TRBV9 and TRBJ2-1, the complete variable domain reads DSGVTQTPKHLITATGQRVTLRCSPRSGDLSVYWYQQSLDQGLQFLIQYYNGEERAKGNILERFSAQQFPDLHSELNLSSLELGDSALYFCASSVDMGFNEQFFGPGTRLTVL.

This clone was observed a handful of times. This rearrangement joins TRBV7-8 to TRBJ1-1, with D possibly matching TRBD1 (5 bases). The ends were cut back, 3 bases at V and 3 bases at J, with 17 bases in the middle. CDR1 SGHVS and CDR2 FQNEAQ come from the germline V gene. CDR3 length: 16 residues. CDR3: CASSFPGRGRDTEAFF. The CDR3 DNA reads as TGTGCCAGCAGCTTCCCTGGACGGGGGAGGGACACTGAAGCTTTCTTT.

The chain joins TRBV19 to TRBJ2-5, with TRBD1 identical over 7 bases. There are 14 residues in the CDR3. V was clipped by 7 bases and J by 2 bases; unmatched bases: 7. CDR1 and CDR2 (germline): LNHDA, SQIVND (reference sequence). CDR3 protein: CASNSRQGQETQYF. Written as DNA, the CDR3 is TGTGCCAGTAACTCCCGACAGGGACAAGAGACCCAGTACTTC.

V is TRBV6-6 and J is TRBJ1-2; 9 bases map to TRBD1. The CDR3 extends over 14 amino acids. After removal of 6 bases from V and 4 bases from J, the junction contained 6 bases not matched to a gene. Germline V gene lookup returns CDR1 MNHNY and CDR2 SVGAGI (reference sequence). In DNA, the CDR3 is TGTGCCAGCAGGGGACAGGGCGGAGTCTATGGCTACACCTTC. The encoded protein is CASRGQGGVYGYTF.

The chain couples TRBV25-1 to TRBJ1-3; the D gene is possibly TRBD1 (6 bases). CDR1 is MGHDK and CDR2 is SYGVNS in the germline V gene. The CDR3 sequence is 14 residues long. The V and J ends lost 6 bases and 0 bases respectively, with 9 bases between them. The CDR3 protein is CASRMDSSGNTIYF. CDR3 DNA sequence: TGTGCCAGCAGAATGGACAGCTCTGGAAACACCATATATTTT.

J is TRBJ2-5 and V is TRBV7-6; D is unclear. The CDR3 runs 16 residues. V was shortened by 1 base and J by 1 base, with 13 bases between the two germline ends. Germline V CDR1 and CDR2: SGHVS, FNYEAQ. DNA of the CDR3: TGTGCCAGCAGCTTAGGCCCCGCGGCTAGCCAAGAGACCCAGTACTTC. Its translation is CASSLGPAASQETQYF.

This clone was seen just once. The gene calls are TRBV6-1 and TRBJ2-3; D assignment may be TRBD1 or TRBD2 (5 bases each). V lost 7 bases and J lost 6, with 11 bases in between. The CDR3 contains 12 residues. From germline, CDR1 is MNHNS and CDR2 SASEGT. CDR3 coding DNA: TGTGCCAGCACGGTCGGGGACGATACGCAGTATTTT. The encoded protein is CASTVGDDTQYF.

The CDR3 coding sequence is TGTGCCAGCAGCTTAGATTTTAGTTCATCCTACGAGCAGTACTTC. This translates into CASSLDFSSSYEQYF. The chain has TRBV7-2 and TRBJ2-7; no clear D. V lost 1 base, J lost 1 base, and 11 bases lay in between. Germline CDR1 SGHTA, CDR2 FQGNSA. The CDR3 sequence is 15 residues long.